This T cell receptor (beta chain) was profiled in a study of blood T cell repertoires in COVID-19. The protocol was immunoSEQ multiplex PCR, while the TCRdb copy is restricted to in-frame clones and leaves out a portion. The profile shows around 170,000 clones, around 83% of them singletons. CDR3 length: 15 residues. Trimming stripped 3 bases from V and 4 bases from J, with 15 bases between. CDR1 and CDR2 (germline): MNHEY, SVGAGI. The chain employs TRBV6-5 and TRBJ1-2, with D hard to call. The sequencing sample was made of peripheral blood. This TCR was recovered from a woman in her 30s with active or convalescent COVID-19. This CDR3 is CASSYLEEVSYGYTF. In DNA, the CDR3 is TGTGCCAGCAGTTATCTGGAGGAGGTTAGCTATGGCTACACCTTC.